Sequencing of this TCR beta chain was carried out in a study of identical twins. This clonotype has a count of ten or more. This CDR3 has 13 residues. J was trimmed by 4 bases and V by 4 bases; bases with no gene match: 0. CDR1 is MGHDK, CDR2 SYGVNS, per germline. TCRdb processed the 5' RACE reads anew with MiXCR; each CDR3 protein has one entry. This table holds about 810,000 distinct CDR3 sequences, approximately 13% found once. These same data were also listed under a study on yellow fever vaccine responses in identical twins.

The TCR was taken from a woman aged 18-35 years in good health. V and J are TRBV25-1 and TRBJ1-2; 10 positions agree with TRBD1. The sample taken for sequencing was PBMCs. The CDR3 spells CASSGTGGYGYTF. The CDR3 DNA reads as TGTGCCAGCAGTGGGACAGGGGGCTATGGCTACACCTTC.